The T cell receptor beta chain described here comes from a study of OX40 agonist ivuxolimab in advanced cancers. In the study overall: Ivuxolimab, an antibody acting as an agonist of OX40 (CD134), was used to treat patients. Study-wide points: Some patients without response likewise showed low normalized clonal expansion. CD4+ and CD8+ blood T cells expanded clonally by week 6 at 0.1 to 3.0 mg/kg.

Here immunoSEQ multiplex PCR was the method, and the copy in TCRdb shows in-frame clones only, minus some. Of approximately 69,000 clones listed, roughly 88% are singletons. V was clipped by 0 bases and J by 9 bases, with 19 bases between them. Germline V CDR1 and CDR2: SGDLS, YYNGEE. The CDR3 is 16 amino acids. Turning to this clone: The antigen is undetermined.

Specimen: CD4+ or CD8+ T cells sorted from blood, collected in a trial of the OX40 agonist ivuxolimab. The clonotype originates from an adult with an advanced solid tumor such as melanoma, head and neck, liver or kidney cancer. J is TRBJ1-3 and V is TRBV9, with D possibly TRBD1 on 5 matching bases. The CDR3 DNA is TGTGCCAGCAGCGTAGCTGAGAGGGGACCAATGGGCACCATATATTTT. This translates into CASSVAERGPMGTIYF.